The 21 T cell receptor beta chains listed next were all sequenced from one sample in a study of blood T cell repertoires in COVID-19. Clones were read by immunoSEQ multiplex PCR, and TCRdb kept only the in-frame ones, dropping some. This table has 98,000 or so clones, 80% to 90% appearing once. Sequenced sample: peripheral blood. All receptors derive from a man in his sixties with acute or convalescent COVID-19.

The chain is built from TRBV3-1 (or the pseudogene TRBV3-2) and TRBJ2-3; TRBD2 aligns across 7 bases. The CDR3 is 15 amino acids. Unmatched junction bases numbered 5, after V lost 1 base and J lost 4 bases. CDR1 LGHDT and CDR2 YNNKEL come from the germline V gene (reference sequence). The DNA for the CDR3 is TGTGCCAGCAGCCAAGTGCGGGAGTCCGCAGATACGCAGTATTTT. It encodes CASSQVRESADTQYF.

The genes are TRBV7-8 and TRBJ2-4; no definite D call. The V end lost 3 bases, the J end lost 0 bases, and 12 bases lay between the germline ends. The length of the CDR3 is 16 residues. CDR1 SGHVS and CDR2 FQNEAQ come from the germline V gene. The CDR3 DNA sequence: TGTGCCAGCAGCTTTGGTATACGGGTAGCCAAAAACATTCAGTACTTC. This sequence encodes CASSFGIRVAKNIQYF.

V and J are TRBV4-2 and TRBJ1-5; D possibly corresponds to TRBD1 (5 bases). V dropped 0 bases and J dropped 5 bases, with 5 bases sitting between them. This CDR3 is built from 13 residues. Per the germline V gene, CDR1 is LGHNA and CDR2 is YNFKEQ. CDR3 nucleotides: TGTGCCAGCAGCCAAGACAGGGATCAGCCCCAGCATTTT. It codes for CASSQDRDQPQHF.

This clone showed up just a few times. The chain has TRBV6-6 and TRBJ1-2; weak D call: TRBD1 (5 bases). Germline V CDR1 and CDR2: MNHNY, SVGAGI (reference sequence). V shed 7 bases and J shed 0 bases, with 15 bases lying between them. The CDR3 consists of 15 residues. For the CDR3, the DNA is TGTGCCAGCACCACAGGTTGGAGAGCTAACTATGGCTACACCTTC. This translates into CASTTGWRANYGYTF.

This clone was seen ten or more times. The chain links TRBV7-9 to TRBJ1-6; D not certain. Germline V gene sequence: CDR1 SEHNR, CDR2 FQNEAQ (reference sequence). The CDR3 runs to 14 residues. The V gene lost 5 bases and the J gene lost 7 bases, with 12 bases spanning the gap. The CDR3 sequence: CASSTHGDNSPLHF. CDR3 sequence (DNA): TGTGCCAGCAGCACCCACGGAGACAATTCACCCCTCCACTTT.

J is TRBJ2-7 and V is TRBV30, with D possibly being TRBD2 (6 bases). Germline V gene data show CDR1 as GTSNPN and CDR2 as SVGIG (reference sequence). V lost 3 bases to trimming and J lost 5 bases, with 11 bases between them. The CDR3 consists of 12 residues. CDR3 sequence (DNA): TGTGCCTGGAGAGGGGAGGTACACGAGCAGTACTTC. Its translation: CAWRGEVHEQYF.

The J gene is TRBJ2-7, the V gene TRBV12-3 or TRBV12-4; D possibly corresponds to TRBD1 (6 bases). Trimming stripped 5 bases from V and 2 bases from J, with 10 bases between. The CDR3 has 13 amino acids. The CDR3 sequence: CASSKDSPYEQYF. For the CDR3, the DNA is TGTGCCAGCAGTAAGGACAGTCCCTACGAGCAGTACTTC.

V and J are TRBV6-2 or TRBV6-3 and TRBJ1-5; no reliable D call. Germline lookup yields CDR1 MNHEY and CDR2 SVGEGT. The CDR3 spans 12 residues. The V and J ends lost 0 bases and 6 bases respectively, with 3 bases between them. Written as DNA, the CDR3 is TGTGCCAGCAGTTACTCGAGTCAGCCCCAGCATTTT. It specifies CASSYSSQPQHF.

J is TRBJ1-3 and V is TRBV5-4, with TRBD1 identical over 7 bases. CDR3 size: 15 residues. Germline trimming cut 4 bases from V and 3 bases from J; bases unmatched to any gene: 7. Germline values: CDR1 SGHNT, CDR2 YYREEE (reference sequence). CDR3 DNA sequence: TGTGCCAGCAGCAGGGACGCAGGGGGTGGAAACACCATATATTTT. This gives the protein CASSRDAGGGNTIYF.

V is TRBV7-3 and J is TRBJ2-6; a possible D gene is TRBD2 (6 bases). The CDR3 totals 18 residues. V dropped 1 base and J dropped 0 bases, with 13 bases sitting between them. Germline-derived CDR1 and CDR2 are SGHTA and FQGTGA. The CDR3 reads CASSLIGGISSGANVLTF. CDR3 DNA sequence: TGTGCCAGCAGCTTAATCGGAGGGATCAGCTCTGGGGCCAACGTCCTGACTTTC.

J is TRBJ2-2 and V is TRBV11-3; D is perhaps TRBD1 (5 bases). This CDR3 contains 17 residues. Germline CDR1 and CDR2: SGHNT and YENEEA. The V end lost 2 bases, the J end lost 4 bases, and 17 bases lay between the germline ends. CDR3 sequence: CASSLNGWGVGTGELFF. For the CDR3, the DNA is TGTGCCAGCAGCTTAAACGGCTGGGGCGTGGGCACCGGGGAGCTGTTTTTT.

This clone appeared a few times. This chain links TRBV4-3 with TRBJ1-3, with D tentatively TRBD1 (5 bases). Germline loops: CDR1 LGHNA, CDR2 YSLEER. This CDR3 spans 16 amino acids. Trimming took 2 bases from V and 2 from J, leaving 13 bases between them. In nucleotides, the CDR3 is TGCGCCAGCAGCCAATGGGCAGGGTCCGCTGGAAACACCATATATTTT. Amino acid sequence: CASSQWAGSAGNTIYF.

The rearrangement joins TRBV29-1 to TRBJ1-2, with TRBD1 as a possible D gene (5 bases). CDR1 is SQVTM and CDR2 is ANQGSEA in the germline V gene. With 3 bases removed from V and 5 bases from J, the gap between germline ends came to 13 bases. The CDR3 spans 13 residues. The CDR3: CSVEEGRAYGYTF. DNA of the CDR3: TGCAGCGTTGAGGAGGGGAGGGCTTATGGCTACACCTTC.

The V call is TRBV7-2, the J call TRBJ1-5, with a weak D call TRBD1 (5 bases). V lost 1 base, J lost 6 bases, and 13 bases lay in between. Germline lookup yields CDR1 SGHTA and CDR2 FQGNSA. The CDR3 totals 15 residues. The CDR3 loop is CASSLVAGMGQPQHF. CDR3 bases: TGTGCCAGCAGCTTAGTAGCAGGGATGGGTCAGCCCCAGCATTTT.

V and J are TRBV30 and TRBJ1-1, with D unresolved. The V end was cut by 4 bases, the J end by 1 base, with 13 bases between. Germline-derived CDR1 and CDR2 are GTSNPN and SVGIG (reference sequence). The CDR3 covers 14 residues. The CDR3 bases are TGTGCCTGGACCTTAGGGAGGCGGAACACTGAAGCTTTCTTT. Residues: CAWTLGRRNTEAFF.

V usage is TRBV19 and J usage is TRBJ2-1; TRBD2 matches 7 bases. This CDR3 comprises 16 residues. Germline CDR1 and CDR2: LNHDA and SQIVND (reference sequence). V trimming: 5 bases; J trimming: 3 bases; junction bases outside the gene matches: 10. For the CDR3, the DNA is TGTGCCAGTAGTTCTTTAGCGGGTGCGAACTACAATGAGCAGTTCTTC. Translating gives CASSSLAGANYNEQFF.

This clone was counted at least ten times. V usage is TRBV6-1 and J usage is TRBJ1-5, with a tentative D call TRBD1 (6 bases). Between the trimmed V and J ends, which lost 1 base and 2 bases, there was a span of 9 bases. Germline lookup yields CDR1 MNHNS and CDR2 SASEGT. The CDR3 covers 15 residues. The CDR3 nucleotides are TGTGCCAGCAGTGAAGTGGGACAAGGCAATCAGCCCCAGCATTTT. It translates to CASSEVGQGNQPQHF.

This rearrangement joins TRBV19 to TRBJ2-2, with a weak D call TRBD1 (6 bases). Germline V gives CDR1 LNHDA, CDR2 SQIVND (reference sequence). V was clipped by 8 bases and J by 1 base, with 11 bases between them. CDR3 length equals 14 residues. CDR3 nucleotide sequence: TGTGCCAGTTCCGGGACACGGAACACCGGGGAGCTGTTTTTT. Translating it yields CASSGTRNTGELFF.

The chain couples TRBV5-1 to TRBJ2-2; 9 bases are shared with TRBD2. Trimming cost V 4 bases and J 6 bases; bases outside gene matches: 7. Germline CDR1 is SGHRS and CDR2 is YFSETQ. The CDR3 sequence is 15 residues long. This CDR3 is CASSPAGGLSGELFF. The CDR3 coding sequence is TGCGCCAGCAGCCCCGCGGGGGGGCTCTCCGGGGAGCTGTTTTTT.

This chain joins TRBV5-1 and TRBJ2-1, with 12 bases that match TRBD2. Germline-derived CDR1 and CDR2 are SGHRS and YFSETQ. The CDR3 is made up of 15 amino acids. J gave up 8 bases and V 3 bases, and 6 bases lay outside the gene matches. The CDR3 DNA is TGCGCCAGCAGCTACCTAGCGGGAGGGAGCGATGAGCAGTTCTTC. This sequence encodes CASSYLAGGSDEQFF.

V and J are TRBV7-9 and TRBJ1-1; the match to TRBD1 covers 7 bases. Germline V gene data show CDR1 as SEHNR and CDR2 as FQNEAQ (reference sequence). The J segment lost 7 bases and the V segment lost 4 bases, leaving 15 bases of the junction unmatched. This CDR3 is 16 amino acids long. The CDR3 DNA sequence: TGTGCCAGCAGCTCCGGGACGGGGCACAACAGGGGTGAAGCTTTCTTT. Translation: CASSSGTGHNRGEAFF.